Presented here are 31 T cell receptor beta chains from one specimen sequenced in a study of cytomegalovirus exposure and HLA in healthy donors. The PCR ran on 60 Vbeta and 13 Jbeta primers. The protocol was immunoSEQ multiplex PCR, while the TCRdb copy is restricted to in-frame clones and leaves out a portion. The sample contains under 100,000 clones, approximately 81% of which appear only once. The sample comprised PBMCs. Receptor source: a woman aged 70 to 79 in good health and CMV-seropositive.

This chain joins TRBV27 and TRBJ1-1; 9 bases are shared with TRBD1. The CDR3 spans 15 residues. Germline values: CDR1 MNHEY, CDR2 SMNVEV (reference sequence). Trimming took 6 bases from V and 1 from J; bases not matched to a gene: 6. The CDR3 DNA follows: TGTGCCAGCAGGGGGACAGGGTCGTCGAACACTGAAGCTTTCTTT. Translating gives CASRGTGSSNTEAFF.

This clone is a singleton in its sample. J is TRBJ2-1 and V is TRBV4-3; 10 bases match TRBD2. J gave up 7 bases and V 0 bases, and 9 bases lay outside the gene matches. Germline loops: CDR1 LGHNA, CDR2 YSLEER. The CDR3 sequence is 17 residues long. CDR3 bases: TGCGCCAGCAGCCAAGATCTTCCTAGCGGGAGACGGAATGAGCAGTTCTTC. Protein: CASSQDLPSGRRNEQFF.

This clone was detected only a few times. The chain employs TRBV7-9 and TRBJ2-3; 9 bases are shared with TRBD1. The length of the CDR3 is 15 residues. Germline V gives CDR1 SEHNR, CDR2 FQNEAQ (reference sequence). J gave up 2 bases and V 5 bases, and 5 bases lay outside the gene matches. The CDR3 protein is CASSPGQGLTDTQYF. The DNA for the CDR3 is TGTGCCAGCAGCCCGGGACAGGGTCTCACAGATACGCAGTATTTT. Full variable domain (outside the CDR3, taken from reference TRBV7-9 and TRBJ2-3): DTGVSQNPRHKITKRGQNVTFRCDPISEHNRLYWYRQTLGQGPEFLTYFQNEAQLEKSRLLSDRFSAERPKGSFSTLEIQRTEQGDSAMYLCASSPGQGLTDTQYFGPGTRLTVL.

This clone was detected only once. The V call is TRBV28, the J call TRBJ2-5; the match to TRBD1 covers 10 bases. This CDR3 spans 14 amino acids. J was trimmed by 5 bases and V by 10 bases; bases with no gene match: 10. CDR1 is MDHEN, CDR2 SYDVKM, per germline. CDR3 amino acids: CATLDRGRGETQYF. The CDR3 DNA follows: TGTGCCACCCTAGACAGGGGGCGTGGGGAGACCCAGTACTTC.

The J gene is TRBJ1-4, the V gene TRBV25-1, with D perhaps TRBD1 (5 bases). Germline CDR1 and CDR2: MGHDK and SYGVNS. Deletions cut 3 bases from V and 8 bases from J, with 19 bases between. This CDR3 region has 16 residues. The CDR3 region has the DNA TGTGCCAGCAGTGACCCCTTGCGGGGGGGTGAGGAAAAACTGTTTTTT. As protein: CASSDPLRGGEEKLFF.

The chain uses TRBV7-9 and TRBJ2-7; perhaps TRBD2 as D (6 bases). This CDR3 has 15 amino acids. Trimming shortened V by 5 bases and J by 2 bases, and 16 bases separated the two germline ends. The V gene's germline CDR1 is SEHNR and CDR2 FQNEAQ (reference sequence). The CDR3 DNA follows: TGTGCCAGCAGCCCGGAGGGGCTTAGCACCTACGAGCAGTACTTC. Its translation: CASSPEGLSTYEQYF.

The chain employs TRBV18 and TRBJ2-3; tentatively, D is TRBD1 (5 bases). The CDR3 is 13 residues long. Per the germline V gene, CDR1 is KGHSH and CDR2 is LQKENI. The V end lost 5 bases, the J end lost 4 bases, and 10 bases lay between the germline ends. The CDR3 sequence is CASSALGADTQYF. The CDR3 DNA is TGTGCCAGCTCAGCTCTAGGGGCAGATACGCAGTATTTT.

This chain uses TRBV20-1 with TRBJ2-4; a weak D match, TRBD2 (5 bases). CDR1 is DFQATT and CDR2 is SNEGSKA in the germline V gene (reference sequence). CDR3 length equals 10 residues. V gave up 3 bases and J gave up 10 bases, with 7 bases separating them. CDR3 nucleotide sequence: TGCAGTGCTAGCGGGAATATTCAGTACTTC. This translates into CSASGNIQYF.

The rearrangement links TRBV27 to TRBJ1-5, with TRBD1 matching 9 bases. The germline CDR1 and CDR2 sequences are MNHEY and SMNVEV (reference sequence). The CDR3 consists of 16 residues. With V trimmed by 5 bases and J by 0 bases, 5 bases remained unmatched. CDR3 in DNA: TGTGCCAGCAGTGCTCGGACAGGGGATAGCAATCAGCCCCAGCATTTT. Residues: CASSARTGDSNQPQHF.

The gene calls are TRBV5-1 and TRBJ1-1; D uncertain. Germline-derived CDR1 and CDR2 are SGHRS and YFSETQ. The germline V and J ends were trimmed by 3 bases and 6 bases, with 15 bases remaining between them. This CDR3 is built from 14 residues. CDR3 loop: CASSSEGRKAEAFF. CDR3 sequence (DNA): TGCGCCAGCAGCTCCGAGGGTAGGAAGGCTGAAGCTTTCTTT. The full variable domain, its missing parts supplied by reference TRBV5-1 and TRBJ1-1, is KAGVTQTPRYLIKTRGQQVTLSCSPISGHRSVSWYQQTPGQGLQFLFEYFSETQRNKGNFPGRFSGRQFSNSRSEMNVSTLELGDSALYLCASSSEGRKAEAFFGQGTRLTVV.

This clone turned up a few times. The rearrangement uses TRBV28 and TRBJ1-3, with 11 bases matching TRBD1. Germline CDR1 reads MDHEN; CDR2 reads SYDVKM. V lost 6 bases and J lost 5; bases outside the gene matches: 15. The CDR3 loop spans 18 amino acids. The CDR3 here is CASSSSKGQGVRRNTIYF. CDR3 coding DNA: TGTGCCAGCAGCTCGTCAAAGGGACAGGGGGTTCGACGAAACACCATATATTTT.

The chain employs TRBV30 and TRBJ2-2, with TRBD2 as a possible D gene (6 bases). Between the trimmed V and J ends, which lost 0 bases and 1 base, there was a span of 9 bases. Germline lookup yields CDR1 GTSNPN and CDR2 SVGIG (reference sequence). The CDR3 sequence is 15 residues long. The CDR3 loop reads CAWSVYGRNTGELFF. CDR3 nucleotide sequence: TGTGCCTGGAGTGTATACGGGAGGAACACCGGGGAGCTGTTTTTT.

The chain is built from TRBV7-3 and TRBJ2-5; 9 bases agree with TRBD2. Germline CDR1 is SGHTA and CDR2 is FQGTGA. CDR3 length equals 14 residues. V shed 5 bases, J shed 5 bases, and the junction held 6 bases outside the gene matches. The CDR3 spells CASSQASGMETQYF. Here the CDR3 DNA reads TGTGCCAGCAGCCAAGCTAGCGGGATGGAGACCCAGTACTTC.

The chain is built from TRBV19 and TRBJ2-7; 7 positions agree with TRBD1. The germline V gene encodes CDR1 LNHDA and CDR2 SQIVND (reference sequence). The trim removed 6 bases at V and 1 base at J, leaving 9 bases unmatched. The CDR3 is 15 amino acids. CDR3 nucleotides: TGTGCCAGTAGCAACGACAGGGCCAAGTCCTACGAGCAGTACTTC. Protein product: CASSNDRAKSYEQYF.

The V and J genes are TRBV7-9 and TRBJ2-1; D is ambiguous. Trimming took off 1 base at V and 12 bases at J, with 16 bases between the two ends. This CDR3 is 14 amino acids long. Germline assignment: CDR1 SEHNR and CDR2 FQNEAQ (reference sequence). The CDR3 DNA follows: TGTGCCAGCAGCTTAGACGTACCTGGCAATCGGCAGTTCTTC. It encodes CASSLDVPGNRQFF.

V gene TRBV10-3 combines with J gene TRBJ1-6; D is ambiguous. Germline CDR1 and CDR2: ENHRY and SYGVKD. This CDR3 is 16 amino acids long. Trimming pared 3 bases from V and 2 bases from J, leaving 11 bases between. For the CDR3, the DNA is TGTGCCATCAGTGAAGGCGGTTTTGCCTATAATTCACCCCTCCACTTT. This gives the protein CAISEGGFAYNSPLHF.

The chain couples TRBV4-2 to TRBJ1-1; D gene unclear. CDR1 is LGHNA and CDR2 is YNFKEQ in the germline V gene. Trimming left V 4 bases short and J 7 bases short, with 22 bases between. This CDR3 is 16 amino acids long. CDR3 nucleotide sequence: TGTGCCAGCAGCCCGGAGCCACCGGTCAGTAAAGATGAAGCTTTCTTT. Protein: CASSPEPPVSKDEAFF.

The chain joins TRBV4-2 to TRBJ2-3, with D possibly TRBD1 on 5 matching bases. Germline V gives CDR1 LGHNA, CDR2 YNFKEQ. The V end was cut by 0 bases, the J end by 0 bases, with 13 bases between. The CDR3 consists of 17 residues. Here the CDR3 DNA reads TGTGCCAGCAGCCAAGAGAAGGGGTCAGCTAGCACAGATACGCAGTATTTT. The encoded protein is CASSQEKGSASTDTQYF.

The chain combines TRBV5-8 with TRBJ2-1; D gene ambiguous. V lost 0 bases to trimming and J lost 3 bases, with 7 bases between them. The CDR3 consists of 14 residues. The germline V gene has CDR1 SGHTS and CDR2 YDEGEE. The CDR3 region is CASSLARVYNEQFF. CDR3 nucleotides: TGTGCCAGCAGCTTGGCACGAGTCTACAATGAGCAGTTCTTC. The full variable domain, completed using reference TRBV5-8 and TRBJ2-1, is EAGVTQSPTHLIKTRGQQATLRCSPISGHTSVYWYQQALGLGLQFLLWYDEGEERNRGNFPPRFSGRQFPNYSSELNVNALELEDSALYLCASSLARVYNEQFFGPGTRLTVL.

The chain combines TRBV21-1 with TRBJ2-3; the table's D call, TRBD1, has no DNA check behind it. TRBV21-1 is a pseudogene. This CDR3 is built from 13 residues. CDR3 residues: CASSEAGADTQYF. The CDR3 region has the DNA TGTGCCAGCAGCGAAGCAGGGGCAGATACGCAGTATTTT.

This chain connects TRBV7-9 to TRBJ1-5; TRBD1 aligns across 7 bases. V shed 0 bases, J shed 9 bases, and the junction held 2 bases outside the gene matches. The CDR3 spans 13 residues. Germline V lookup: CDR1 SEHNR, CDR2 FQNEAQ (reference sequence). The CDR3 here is CASSLAPGGPQHF. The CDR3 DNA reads TGTGCCAGCAGCTTAGCGCCAGGGGGGCCCCAGCATTTT.

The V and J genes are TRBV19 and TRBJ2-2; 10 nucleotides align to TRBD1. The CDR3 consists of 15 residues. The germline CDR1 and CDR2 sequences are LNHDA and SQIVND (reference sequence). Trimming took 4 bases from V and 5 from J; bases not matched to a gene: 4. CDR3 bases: TGTGCCAGTAGTAGGGGACAGGGGTCAACCGGGGAGCTGTTTTTT. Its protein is CASSRGQGSTGELFF.

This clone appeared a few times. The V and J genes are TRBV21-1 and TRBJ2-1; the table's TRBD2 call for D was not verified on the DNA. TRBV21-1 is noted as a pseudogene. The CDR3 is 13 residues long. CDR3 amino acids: CATPVRGRDEQFF. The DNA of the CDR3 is TGTGCCACCCCGGTTCGCGGGAGGGATGAGCAGTTCTTC.

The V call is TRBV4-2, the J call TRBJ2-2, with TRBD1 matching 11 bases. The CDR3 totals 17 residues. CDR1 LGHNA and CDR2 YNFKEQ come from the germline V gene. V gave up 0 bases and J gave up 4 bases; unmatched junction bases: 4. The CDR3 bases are TGTGCCAGCAGCCAAGATTTGGGACAGGGGGTCACCGGGGAGCTGTTTTTT. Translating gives CASSQDLGQGVTGELFF.

DNA for the CDR3: TGTGCCAGCTCAAAAGGGGCAGGGAAGAACACTGAAGCTTTCTTT. Its protein product is CASSKGAGKNTEAFF. The rearrangement joins TRBV18 to TRBJ1-1; D perhaps matches TRBD1 (5 bases). Trimming stripped 5 bases from V and 1 base from J, with 14 bases between. The length of the CDR3 is 15 residues. The germline V gene has CDR1 KGHSH and CDR2 LQKENI.

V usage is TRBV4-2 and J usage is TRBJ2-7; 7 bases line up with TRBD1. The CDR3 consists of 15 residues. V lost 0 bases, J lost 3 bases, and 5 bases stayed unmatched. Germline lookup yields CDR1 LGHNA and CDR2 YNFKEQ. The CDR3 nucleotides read TGTGCCAGCAGCCAAGAAAGGGGGCAGAACTACGAGCAGTACTTC. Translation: CASSQERGQNYEQYF.

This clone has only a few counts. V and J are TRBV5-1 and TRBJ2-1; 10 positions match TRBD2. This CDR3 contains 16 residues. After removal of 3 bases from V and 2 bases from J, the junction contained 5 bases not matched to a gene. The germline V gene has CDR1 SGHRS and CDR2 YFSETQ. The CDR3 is CASSSASGRAYNEQFF. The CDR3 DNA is TGCGCCAGCAGCTCGGCAAGCGGGAGGGCCTACAATGAGCAGTTCTTC.

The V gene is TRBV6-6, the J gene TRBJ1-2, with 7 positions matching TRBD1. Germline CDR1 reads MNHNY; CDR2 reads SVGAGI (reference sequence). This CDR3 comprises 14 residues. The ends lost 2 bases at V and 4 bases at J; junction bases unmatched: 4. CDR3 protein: CASSYRAGGYGYTF. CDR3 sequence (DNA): TGTGCCAGCAGTTACCGGGCAGGGGGCTATGGCTACACCTTC.

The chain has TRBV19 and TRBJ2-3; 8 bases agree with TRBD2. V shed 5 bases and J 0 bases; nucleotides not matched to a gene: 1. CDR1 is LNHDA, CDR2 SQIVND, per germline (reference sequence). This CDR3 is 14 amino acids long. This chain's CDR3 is CASSSSGSTDTQYF. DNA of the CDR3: TGTGCCAGTAGTTCTAGCGGGAGCACAGATACGCAGTATTTT. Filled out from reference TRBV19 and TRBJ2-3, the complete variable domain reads DGGITQSPKYLFRKEGQNVTLSCEQNLNHDAMYWYRQDPGQGLRLIYYSQIVNDFQKGDIAEGYSVSREKKESFPLTVTSAQKNPTAFYLCASSSSGSTDTQYFGPGTRLTVL.

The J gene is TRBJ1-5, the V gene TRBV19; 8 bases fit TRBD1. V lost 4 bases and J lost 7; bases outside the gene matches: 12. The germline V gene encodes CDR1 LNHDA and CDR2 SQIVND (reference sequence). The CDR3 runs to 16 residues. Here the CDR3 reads CASSTTGQAESQPQHF. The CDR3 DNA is TGTGCCAGTAGTACTACGGGACAGGCTGAATCCCAGCCCCAGCATTTT.

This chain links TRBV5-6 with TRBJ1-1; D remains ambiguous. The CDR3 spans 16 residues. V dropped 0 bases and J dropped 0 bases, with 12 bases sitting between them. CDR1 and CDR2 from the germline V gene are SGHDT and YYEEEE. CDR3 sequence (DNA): TGTGCCAGCAGCTTGGAGGCGAGGTTCATGAACACTGAAGCTTTCTTT. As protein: CASSLEARFMNTEAFF.